This record concerns one TCR beta chain sequence. The target antigen is unknown. This entry is derived from a study of T cell responses to AZD1222 COVID-19 vaccine. Looking at the study overall: Analysis merged second doses at about 4 or about 12 weeks.

Whole-study findings and limits: Donors, mostly white British, included more females; clonal diversity was possibly underestimated. None of the repertoires were sampled until the peak T cell response had passed. CD4 TCRs linked to vaccination spanned spike, dominating at 160-218 and 743-854.

The repertoire was sequenced with immunoSEQ multiplex PCR; TCRdb's copy has only in-frame clones and lacks some. The table includes roughly 100,000 clones, around 90% detected once. The sequencing here drew on peripheral blood, taken on day 0 of AZD1222 vaccination. The clonotype originates from an adult in good health.

Here the CDR3 reads CASSSRGAGELFF. The DNA for the CDR3 is TGTGCCAGCAGTTCGAGGGGGGCCGGGGAGCTGTTTTTT. The chain combines TRBV12-3 or TRBV12-4 with TRBJ2-2; D is possibly TRBD1 or TRBD2 (6 bases each). The V end lost 4 bases, the J end lost 6 bases, and 9 bases lay between the germline ends. The CDR3 has 13 residues.